This TCR beta chain was found in a study of identical twins. TCRdb reprocessed the 5' RACE reads with MiXCR, giving one entry per CDR3 protein. This sample has roughly 1,500,000 distinct CDR3 sequences, with about 32% found just once. This clonotype was found a few times. The CDR3 extends over 13 amino acids. Trimming pared 3 bases from V and 7 bases from J, leaving 10 bases between. Germline CDR1 and CDR2: ENHRY and SYGVKD. The clonotype was recovered from a newborn girl in good health. The rearrangement uses TRBV10-3 and TRBJ2-1; a weak D match, TRBD2 (5 bases). The sequenced sample consisted of cord blood. CDR3 amino acids: CAISEASKNEQFF. The CDR3 nucleotides read TGTGCCATCAGTGAAGCTAGCAAGAATGAGCAGTTCTTC.